This entry is about one T cell receptor beta chain. The antigen remains unidentified. The authors ran a second PCR of about 7 to 12 cycles using a sample-barcoded 5' primer and a J-beta primer mix. There were at least 2.5 million CDR3-containing paired-end reads obtained from each sample. TCRdb redid the calling of the 5' RACE reads with MiXCR, one entry per CDR3 protein. Among some 1.7 million distinct CDR3 sequences listed, roughly 27% were seen once. Researchers collected about 9.1 milliliters of peripheral blood from every single donor. Unmatched junction bases numbered 6, after V lost 4 bases and J lost 2 bases. This CDR3 spans 15 amino acids. Per germline, CDR1 SGHRS and CDR2 YFSETQ. This entry is derived from a study of blood T cells in healthy people across ages. Study conclusions and caveats: Older age coincided with a roughly linear decline in TCR beta diversity per million T cells.

V is TRBV5-1 and J is TRBJ2-1, with 7 nucleotides matching TRBD1. The receptor was isolated from a woman aged 30 to 39 in good health. The sequenced sample consisted of blood. In DNA, the CDR3 is TGCGCCAGCAGCCCAACAGGGGCAACCTACAATGAGCAGTTCTTC. Its protein is CASSPTGATYNEQFF.